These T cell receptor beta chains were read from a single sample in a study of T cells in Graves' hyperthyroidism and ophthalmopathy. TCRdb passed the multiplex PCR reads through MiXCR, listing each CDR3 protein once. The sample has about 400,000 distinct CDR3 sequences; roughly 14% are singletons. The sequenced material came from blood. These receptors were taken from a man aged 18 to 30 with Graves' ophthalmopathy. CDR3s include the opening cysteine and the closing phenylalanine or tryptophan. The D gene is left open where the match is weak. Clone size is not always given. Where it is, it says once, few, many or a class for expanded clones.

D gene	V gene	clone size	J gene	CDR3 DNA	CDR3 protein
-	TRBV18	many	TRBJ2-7	TGTGCCAGCTCACGGGAGTCCTACGAGCAGTACTTC	CASSRESYEQYF
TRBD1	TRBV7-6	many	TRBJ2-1	TGTGCCAGCAGCTCGGGACAGGGGGCGGTGAGGGAGCAGTTCTTC	CASSSGQGAVREQFF
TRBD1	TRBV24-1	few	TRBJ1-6	TGTGCCACCAGCGATGGGCGACAGGGACGGTCACCCCTCCACTTT	CATSDGRQGRSPLHF
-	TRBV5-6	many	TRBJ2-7	TGTGCCAGCAGCTCACGACGGTGGCCAAAGTTAGGTTACGAGCAGTACTTC	CASSSRRWPKLGYEQYF
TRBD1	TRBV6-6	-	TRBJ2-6	TGTGCCAGCAGTTACCAGACAGGGGGTACCGGGGCCAACGTCCTGACTTTC	CASSYQTGGTGANVLTF
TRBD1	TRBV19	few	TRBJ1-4	TGTGCCAGTAGTGCGCTGACAGGGTACGGGGCAACTAATGAAAAACTGTTTTTT	CASSALTGYGATNEKLFF
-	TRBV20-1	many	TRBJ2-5	TGCAGTGCTATCGGGGGCTCAGAGACCCAGTACTTC	CSAIGGSETQYF
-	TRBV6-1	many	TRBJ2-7	TGTGCCAGCAGTGAAGTGCCAGGGGAAGGCGAGCAGTACTTC	CASSEVPGEGEQYF
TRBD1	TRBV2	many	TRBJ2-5	TGTGCCAGCAGTGTGCCGGGACAGGGGGCTGCGGAGACCCAGTACTTC	CASSVPGQGAAETQYF
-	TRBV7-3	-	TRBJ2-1	TGTGCCAGCAGCCCCCGTCTCGGTCACAATGAGCAGTTCTTC	CASSPRLGHNEQFF
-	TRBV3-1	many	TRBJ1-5	TGTGCCAGCAGCCAAGCGGGGGCCCAGCCCCAGCATTTT	CASSQAGAQPQHF
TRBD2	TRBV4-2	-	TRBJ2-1	TGTGCCAGCAGCCAAGAGCTAGCGGGGAGATACAATGAGCAGTTCTTC	CASSQELAGRYNEQFF
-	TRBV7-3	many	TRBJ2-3	TGTGCCAGCAGCTTAGCAGGGCCCGACACAGATACGCAGTATTTT	CASSLAGPDTDTQYF
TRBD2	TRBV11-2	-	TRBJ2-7	TGTGCCAGCAGCACGATTCCGGGACTAGCAGTCGAGCAGTACTTC	CASSTIPGLAVEQYF
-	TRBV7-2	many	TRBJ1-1	TGTGCCAGCAGCTTAGGGGCAGCTCTGAACACTGAAGCTTTCTTT	CASSLGAALNTEAFF
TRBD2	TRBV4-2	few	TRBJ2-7	TGTGCCAGCAGCCGCCAACGATTCGGACTAGCGGGTTCCTACGAGCAGTACTTC	CASSRQRFGLAGSYEQYF
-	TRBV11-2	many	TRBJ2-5	TGTGCCAGCAGCTTCAGGGTGGGTGGCCAAGAGACCCAGTACTTC	CASSFRVGGQETQYF
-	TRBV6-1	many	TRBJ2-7	TGTGCCGGGGGAATGGCGGAGAGCTCCTACGAGCAGTACTTC	CAGGMAESSYEQYF
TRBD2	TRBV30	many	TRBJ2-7	TGTGCCTGGAGTGTAGGACTAGCGGGAGGCTCCGAGCAGTACTTC	CAWSVGLAGGSEQYF
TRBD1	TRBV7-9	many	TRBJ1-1	TGTGCCAGCAAGTCGGGACAGGACAACACTGAAGCTTTCTTT	CASKSGQDNTEAFF
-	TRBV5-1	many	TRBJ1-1	TGCGCCAGCAGCTTGGAGTCAAAACTGAACACTGAAGCTTTCTTT	CASSLESKLNTEAFF
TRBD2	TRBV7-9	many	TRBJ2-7	TGTGCCAGCAGCTCGACCTGGACTAGCGGGACCCCCTCCTACGAGCAGTACTTC	CASSSTWTSGTPSYEQYF
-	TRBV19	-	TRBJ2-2	TGTGCCAGTGCCGAGCCGAACACCGGGGAGCTGTTTTTT	CASAEPNTGELFF
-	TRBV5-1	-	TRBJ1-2	TGCGCCAGCAGCTTGGATCCGTATGGCTACACCTTC	CASSLDPYGYTF
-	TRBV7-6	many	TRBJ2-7	TGTGCCAGCAGCTTTACAGGTCGCGACGAGCAGTACTTC	CASSFTGRDEQYF
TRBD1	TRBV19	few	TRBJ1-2	TGTGCCAGTAGGGAGGGGACAGGGGGCAGTGGCTACACCTTC	CASREGTGGSGYTF
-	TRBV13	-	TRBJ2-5	TGTGCCAGCAGCACAGGAAAGGGGACCCAGTACTTC	CASSTGKGTQYF
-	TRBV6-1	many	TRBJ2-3	TGTGCCAGCAGTGTCAGGGTTGGGGCAGATACGCAGTATTTT	CASSVRVGADTQYF
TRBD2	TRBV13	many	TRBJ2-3	TGTGCCAGCAGCTTAGGGCTAGCGGGATACACAGATACGCAGTATTTT	CASSLGLAGYTDTQYF
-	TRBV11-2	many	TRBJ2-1	TGTGCCAGCAGCTTAGTATTTAACTCCTACAATGAGCAGTTCTTC	CASSLVFNSYNEQFF
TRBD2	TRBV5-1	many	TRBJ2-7	TGCGCCAGCAGCTTAGGGCTAGCGGGAACCTACGAGCAGTACTTC	CASSLGLAGTYEQYF